This T cell receptor (beta chain) emerged from a study of cytomegalovirus exposure and HLA in healthy donors. Study-wide results and caveats: In vitro, three CMV-associated chains proved specific for CMV antigens. Most of the TCR beta V segments (in an earlier analysis) were productive either about 87% or about 30% of the time. Later work showed greater clonal expansion in HLA-associated TCR beta chains than in equally common others. Most TCRs appeared rarely, but some public TCRs recurred in many donors.

To note about this clone: Its specificity is not known.

A multiplex PCR was run with 60 Vbeta primers and 13 Jbeta primers. The method was immunoSEQ multiplex PCR; TCRdb's version includes in-frame clones alone and lacks a portion of them. Of roughly 50,000 clones detected, roughly 85% appear once; the ten largest clones hold approximately 2.8%. The CDR3 spans 14 residues. In germline, CDR1 is SGHDT, CDR2 YYEEEE. V trimming: 4 bases; J trimming: 4 bases; junction bases outside the gene matches: 6. Sequenced input: PBMCs. This chain joins TRBV5-6 and TRBJ1-1; 8 positions match TRBD1. The TCR was taken from a woman under 30 in good health and CMV-seronegative. CDR3 region: CASSLQGGGTEAFF. The CDR3 coding sequence is TGTGCCAGCAGCCTACAGGGGGGCGGCACTGAAGCTTTCTTT.